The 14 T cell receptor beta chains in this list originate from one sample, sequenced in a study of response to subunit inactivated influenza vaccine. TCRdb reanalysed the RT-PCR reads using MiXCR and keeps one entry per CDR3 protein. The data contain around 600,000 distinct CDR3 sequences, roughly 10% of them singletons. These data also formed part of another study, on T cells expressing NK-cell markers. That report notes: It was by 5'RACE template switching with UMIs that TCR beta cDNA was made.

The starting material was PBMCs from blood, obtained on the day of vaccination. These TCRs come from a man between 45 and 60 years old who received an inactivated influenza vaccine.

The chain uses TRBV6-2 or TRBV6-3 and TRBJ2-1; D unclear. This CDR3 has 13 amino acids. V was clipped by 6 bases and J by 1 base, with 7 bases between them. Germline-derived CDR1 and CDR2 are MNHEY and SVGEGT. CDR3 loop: CASSSMSYNEQFF. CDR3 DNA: TGTGCCAGCAGCTCCATGTCCTACAATGAGCAGTTCTTC.

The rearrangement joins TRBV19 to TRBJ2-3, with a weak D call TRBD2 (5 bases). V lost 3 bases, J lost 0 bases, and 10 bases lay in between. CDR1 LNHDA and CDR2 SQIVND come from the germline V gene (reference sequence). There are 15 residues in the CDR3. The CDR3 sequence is CASSIFRGSTDTQYF. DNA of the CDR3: TGTGCCAGTAGTATTTTCCGCGGGAGCACAGATACGCAGTATTTT.

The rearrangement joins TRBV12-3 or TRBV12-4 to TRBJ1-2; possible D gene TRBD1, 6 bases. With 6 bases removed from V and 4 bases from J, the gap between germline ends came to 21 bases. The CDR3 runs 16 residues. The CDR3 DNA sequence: TGTGCCAGCAGCCCGAACGAACAGGGAAACCTCTATGGCTACACCTTC. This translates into CASSPNEQGNLYGYTF.

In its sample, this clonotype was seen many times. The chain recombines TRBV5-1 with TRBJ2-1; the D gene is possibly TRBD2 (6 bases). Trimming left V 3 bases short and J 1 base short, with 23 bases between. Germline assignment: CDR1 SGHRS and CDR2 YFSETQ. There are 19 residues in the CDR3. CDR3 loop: CASSSRGFSVGVSYNEQFF. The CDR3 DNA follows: TGCGCCAGCAGCTCCCGGGGGTTTTCCGTGGGGGTGTCCTACAATGAGCAGTTCTTC. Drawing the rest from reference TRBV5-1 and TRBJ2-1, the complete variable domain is KAGVTQTPRYLIKTRGQQVTLSCSPISGHRSVSWYQQTPGQGLQFLFEYFSETQRNKGNFPGRFSGRQFSNSRSEMNVSTLELGDSALYLCASSSRGFSVGVSYNEQFFGPGTRLTVL.

The CDR3 protein is CAMGLGLAETQYF. The DNA of the CDR3 is TGTGCCATGGGCCTCGGGCTAGCGGAGACCCAGTACTTC. This chain links TRBV4-2 with TRBJ2-5; tentative D call: TRBD2 (6 bases). CDR1 is LGHNA, CDR2 YNFKEQ, per germline. Trimming stripped 10 bases from V and 5 bases from J, with 17 bases between. The CDR3 spans 13 residues.

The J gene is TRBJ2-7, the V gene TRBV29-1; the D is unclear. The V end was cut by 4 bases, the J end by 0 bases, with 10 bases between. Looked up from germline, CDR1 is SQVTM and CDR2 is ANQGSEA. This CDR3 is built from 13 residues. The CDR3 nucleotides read TGCAGCGTTGTTGTACAGCTCTCCTACGAGCAGTACTTC. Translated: CSVVVQLSYEQYF.

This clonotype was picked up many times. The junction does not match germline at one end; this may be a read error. The CDR3 is CASSLGGANTEAFF. The CDR3, as DNA: TGTGCCAGCAGTTTGGGGGGGGCGAACACTGAAGCTTTCTTT. The chain links TRBV5-1 to TRBJ1-1; weak D call: TRBD1 (6 bases). The CDR3 spans 14 residues. CDR1 and CDR2 (germline): SGHRS, YFSETQ.

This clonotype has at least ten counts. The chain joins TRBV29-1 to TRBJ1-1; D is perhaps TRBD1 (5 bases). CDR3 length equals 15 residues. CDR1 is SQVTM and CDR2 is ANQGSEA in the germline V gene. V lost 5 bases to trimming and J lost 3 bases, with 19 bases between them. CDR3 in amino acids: CSVLIRYWDDTEAFF. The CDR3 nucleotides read TGCAGCGTTTTGATTAGATATTGGGACGACACTGAAGCTTTCTTT. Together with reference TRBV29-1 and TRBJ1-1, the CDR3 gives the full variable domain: SAVISQKPSRDICQRGTSLTIQCQVDSQVTMMFWYRQQPGQSLTLIATANQGSEATYESGFVIDKFPISRPNLTFSTLTVSNMSPEDSSIYLCSVLIRYWDDTEAFFGQGTRLTVV.

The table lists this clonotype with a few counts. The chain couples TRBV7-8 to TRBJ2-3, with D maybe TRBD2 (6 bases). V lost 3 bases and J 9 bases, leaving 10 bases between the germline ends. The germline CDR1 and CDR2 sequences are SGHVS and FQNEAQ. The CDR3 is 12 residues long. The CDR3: CASSFTSTTQYF. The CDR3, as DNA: TGTGCCAGCAGCTTCACTAGCACCACGCAGTATTTT.

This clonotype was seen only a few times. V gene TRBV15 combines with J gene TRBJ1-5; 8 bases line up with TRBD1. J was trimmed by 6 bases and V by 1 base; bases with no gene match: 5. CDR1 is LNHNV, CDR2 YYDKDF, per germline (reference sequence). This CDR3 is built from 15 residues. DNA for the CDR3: TGTGCCACCAGCAGAGCGCTGACAGGGGCTCAGCCCCAGCATTTT. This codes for CATSRALTGAQPQHF.

CDR3 loop: CASSSSPGLSNYEQYF. In nucleotides, the CDR3 is TGTGCCAGCAGCTCCTCTCCGGGACTAAGCAACTACGAGCAGTACTTC. The chain combines TRBV7-2 with TRBJ2-7; 7 nucleotides align to TRBD2. V was pared by 4 bases and J by 3 bases, with 12 bases of the junction left unmatched. The CDR3 contains 16 residues. The V gene's germline CDR1 is SGHTA and CDR2 FQGNSA.

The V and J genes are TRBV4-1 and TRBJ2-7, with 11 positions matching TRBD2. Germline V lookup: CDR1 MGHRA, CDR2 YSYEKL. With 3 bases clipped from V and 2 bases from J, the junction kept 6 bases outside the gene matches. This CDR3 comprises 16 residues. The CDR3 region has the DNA TGCGCCAGCAGCCAGCCTAGCGGGAGGCGCCCCTACGAGCAGTACTTC. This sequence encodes CASSQPSGRRPYEQYF.

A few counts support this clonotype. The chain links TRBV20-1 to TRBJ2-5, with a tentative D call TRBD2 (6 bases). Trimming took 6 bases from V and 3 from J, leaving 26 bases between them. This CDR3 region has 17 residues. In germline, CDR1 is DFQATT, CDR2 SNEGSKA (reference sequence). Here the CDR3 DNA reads TGCAGTGCGCGGGGAGGTAGCCCCAGTCCTTGGGAAGAGACCCAGTACTTC. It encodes CSARGGSPSPWEETQYF.

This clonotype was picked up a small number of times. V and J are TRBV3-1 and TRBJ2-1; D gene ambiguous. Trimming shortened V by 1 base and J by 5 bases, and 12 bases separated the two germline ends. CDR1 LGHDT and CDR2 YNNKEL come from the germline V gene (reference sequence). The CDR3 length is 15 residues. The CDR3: CASSQVVSLDNEQFF. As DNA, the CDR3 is TGTGCCAGCAGCCAAGTGGTCAGTCTCGACAATGAGCAGTTCTTC.